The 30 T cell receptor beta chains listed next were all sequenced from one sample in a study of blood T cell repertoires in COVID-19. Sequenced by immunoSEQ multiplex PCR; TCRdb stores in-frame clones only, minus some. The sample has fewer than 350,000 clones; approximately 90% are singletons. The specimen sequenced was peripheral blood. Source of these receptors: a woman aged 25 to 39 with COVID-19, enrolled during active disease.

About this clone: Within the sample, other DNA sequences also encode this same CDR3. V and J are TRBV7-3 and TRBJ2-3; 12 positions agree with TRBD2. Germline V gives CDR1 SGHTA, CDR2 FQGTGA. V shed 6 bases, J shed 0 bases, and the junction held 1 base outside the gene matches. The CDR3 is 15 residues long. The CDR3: CASSLAGGSTDTQYF. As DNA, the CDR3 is TGTGCCAGCAGTCTAGCGGGAGGGAGCACAGATACGCAGTATTTT.

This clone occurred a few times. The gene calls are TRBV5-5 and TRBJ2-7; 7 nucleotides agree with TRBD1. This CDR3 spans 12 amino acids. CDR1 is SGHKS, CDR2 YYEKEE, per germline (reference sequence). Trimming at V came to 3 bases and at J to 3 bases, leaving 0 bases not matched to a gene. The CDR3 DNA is TGTGCCAGCAGCTGGGACAGCTACGAGCAGTACTTC. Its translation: CASSWDSYEQYF.

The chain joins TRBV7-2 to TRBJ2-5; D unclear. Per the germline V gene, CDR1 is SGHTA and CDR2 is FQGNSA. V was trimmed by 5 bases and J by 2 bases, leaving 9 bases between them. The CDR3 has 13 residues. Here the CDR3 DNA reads TGTGCCAGCAGCCTGGGCAGGCAAGAGACCCAGTACTTC. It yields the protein CASSLGRQETQYF.

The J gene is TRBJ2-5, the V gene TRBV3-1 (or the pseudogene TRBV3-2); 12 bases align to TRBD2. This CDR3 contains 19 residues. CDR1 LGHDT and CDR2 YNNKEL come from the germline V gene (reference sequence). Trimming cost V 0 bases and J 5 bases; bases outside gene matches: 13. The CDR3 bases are TGTGCCAGCAGCCAAGATCCCATCCGACTAGCGGGAGTCCGGGAGACCCAGTACTTC. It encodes CASSQDPIRLAGVRETQYF.

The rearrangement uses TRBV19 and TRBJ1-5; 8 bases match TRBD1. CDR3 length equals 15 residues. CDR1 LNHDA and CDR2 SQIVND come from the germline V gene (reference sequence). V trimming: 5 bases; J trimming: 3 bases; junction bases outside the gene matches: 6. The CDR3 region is CASSQWDRLNQPQHF. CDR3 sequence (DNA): TGTGCCAGTAGTCAGTGGGACAGGCTCAATCAGCCCCAGCATTTT.

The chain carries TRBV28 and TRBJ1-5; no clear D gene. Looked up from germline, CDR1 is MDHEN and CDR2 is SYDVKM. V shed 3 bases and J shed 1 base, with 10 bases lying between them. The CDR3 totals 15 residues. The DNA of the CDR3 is TGTGCCAGCAGTTTTTCCCGTTTGAGCAATCAGCCCCAGCATTTT. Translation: CASSFSRLSNQPQHF.

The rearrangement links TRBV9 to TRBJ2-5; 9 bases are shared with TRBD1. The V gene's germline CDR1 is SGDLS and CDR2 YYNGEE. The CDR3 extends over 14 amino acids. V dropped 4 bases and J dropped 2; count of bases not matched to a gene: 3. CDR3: CASSPGTGQETQYF. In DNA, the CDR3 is TGTGCCAGCAGCCCCGGGACAGGGCAAGAGACCCAGTACTTC. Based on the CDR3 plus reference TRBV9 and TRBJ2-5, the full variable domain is DSGVTQTPKHLITATGQRVTLRCSPRSGDLSVYWYQQSLDQGLQFLIQYYNGEERAKGNILERFSAQQFPDLHSELNLSSLELGDSALYFCASSPGTGQETQYFGPGTRLLVL.

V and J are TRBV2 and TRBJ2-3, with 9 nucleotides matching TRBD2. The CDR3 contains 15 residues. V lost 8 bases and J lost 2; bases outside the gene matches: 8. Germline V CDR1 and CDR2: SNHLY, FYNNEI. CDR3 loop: CASVGLAGLTDTQYF. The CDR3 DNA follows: TGTGCCAGCGTTGGCCTAGCGGGGCTCACAGATACGCAGTATTTT.

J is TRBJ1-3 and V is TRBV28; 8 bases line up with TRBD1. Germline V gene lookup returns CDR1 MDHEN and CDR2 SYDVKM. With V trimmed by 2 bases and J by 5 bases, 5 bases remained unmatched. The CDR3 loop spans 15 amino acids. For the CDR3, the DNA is TGTGCCAGCAGTTTACAGGGGGCGCTTAGAAACACCATATATTTT. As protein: CASSLQGALRNTIYF.

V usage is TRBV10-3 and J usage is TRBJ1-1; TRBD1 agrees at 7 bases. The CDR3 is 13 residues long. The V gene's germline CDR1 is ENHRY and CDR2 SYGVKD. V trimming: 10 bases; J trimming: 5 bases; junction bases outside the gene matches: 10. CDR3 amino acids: CATQQGVVTEAFF. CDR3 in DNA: TGTGCCACACAGCAGGGGGTGGTAACTGAAGCTTTCTTT.

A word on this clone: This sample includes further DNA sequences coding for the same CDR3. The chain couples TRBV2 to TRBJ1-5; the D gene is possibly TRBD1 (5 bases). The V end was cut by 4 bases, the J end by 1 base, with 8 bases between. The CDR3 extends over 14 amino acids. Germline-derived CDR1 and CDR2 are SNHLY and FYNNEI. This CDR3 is CASSAGGSNQPQHF. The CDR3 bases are TGTGCCAGCAGTGCGGGGGGAAGCAATCAGCCCCAGCATTTT.

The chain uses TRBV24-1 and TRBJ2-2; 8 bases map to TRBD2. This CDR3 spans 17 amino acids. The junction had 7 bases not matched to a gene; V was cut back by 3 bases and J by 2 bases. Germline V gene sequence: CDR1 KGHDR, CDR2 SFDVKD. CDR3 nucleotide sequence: TGTGCCACCAGTGATCCCCGGGAGGGTCTTAACACCGGGGAGCTGTTTTTT. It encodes CATSDPREGLNTGELFF.

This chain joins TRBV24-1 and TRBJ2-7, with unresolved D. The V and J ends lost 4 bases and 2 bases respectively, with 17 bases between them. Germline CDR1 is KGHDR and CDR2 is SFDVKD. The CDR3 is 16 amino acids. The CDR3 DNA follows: TGTGCCACCAGTGACGGTCTAGGCGGTCCTCCCTACGAGCAGTACTTC. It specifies CATSDGLGGPPYEQYF.

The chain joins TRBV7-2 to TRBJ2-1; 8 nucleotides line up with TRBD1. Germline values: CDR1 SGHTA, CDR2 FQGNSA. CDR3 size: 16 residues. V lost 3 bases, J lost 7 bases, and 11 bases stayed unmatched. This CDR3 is CASSFRRQGASNEQFF. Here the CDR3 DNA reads TGTGCCAGCAGCTTCCGCCGGCAGGGGGCGAGTAATGAGCAGTTCTTC.

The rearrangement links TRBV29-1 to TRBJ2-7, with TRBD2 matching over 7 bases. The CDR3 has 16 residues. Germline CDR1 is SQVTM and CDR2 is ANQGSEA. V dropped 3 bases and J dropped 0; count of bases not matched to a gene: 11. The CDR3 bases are TGCAGCGTTGAGGGGAGGGACGGGCAAAGCTCCTACGAGCAGTACTTC. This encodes CSVEGRDGQSSYEQYF.

CDR3: CASSLSPTGVNSPLHF. The CDR3 DNA is TGTGCCAGCAGCTTATCCCCGACAGGGGTCAATTCACCCCTCCACTTT. This chain links TRBV7-9 with TRBJ1-6; 8 bases agree with TRBD1. This CDR3 has 16 residues. Per the germline V gene, CDR1 is SEHNR and CDR2 is FQNEAQ (reference sequence). The trim removed 2 bases at V and 7 bases at J, leaving 7 bases unmatched.

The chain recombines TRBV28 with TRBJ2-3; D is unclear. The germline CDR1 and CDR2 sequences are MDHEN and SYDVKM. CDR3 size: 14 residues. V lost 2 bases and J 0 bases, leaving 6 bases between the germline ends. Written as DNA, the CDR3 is TGTGCCAGCAGTTTAAGGCGGAGCACAGATACGCAGTATTTT. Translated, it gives CASSLRRSTDTQYF. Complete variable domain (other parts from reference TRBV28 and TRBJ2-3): DVKVTQSSRYLVKRTGEKVFLECVQDMDHENMFWYRQDPGLGLRLIYFSYDVKMKEKGDIPEGYSVSREKKERFSLILESASTNQTSMYLCASSLRRSTDTQYFGPGTRLTVL.

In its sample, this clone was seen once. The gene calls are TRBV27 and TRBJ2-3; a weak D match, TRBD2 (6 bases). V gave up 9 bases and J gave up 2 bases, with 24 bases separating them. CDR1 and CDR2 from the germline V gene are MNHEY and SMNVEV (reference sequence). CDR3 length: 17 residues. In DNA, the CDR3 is TGTGCCAGGATCCCCAAGAGGGACTGGAGACCCACAGATACGCAGTATTTT. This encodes CARIPKRDWRPTDTQYF.

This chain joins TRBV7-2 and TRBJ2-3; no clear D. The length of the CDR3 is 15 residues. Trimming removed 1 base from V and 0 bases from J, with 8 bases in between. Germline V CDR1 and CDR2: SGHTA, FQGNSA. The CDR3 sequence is CASSLVETSTDTQYF. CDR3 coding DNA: TGTGCCAGCAGCTTAGTTGAGACTAGCACAGATACGCAGTATTTT.

The CDR3 reads CASSQDPAGGRSTDTQYF. As DNA, the CDR3 is TGCGCCAGCAGCCAAGATCCTGCAGGTGGCAGGAGCACAGATACGCAGTATTTT. The chain links TRBV4-1 to TRBJ2-3; D is undetermined. V lost 0 bases and J 0 bases, leaving 16 bases between the germline ends. This CDR3 region has 18 residues. Germline-derived CDR1 and CDR2 are MGHRA and YSYEKL.

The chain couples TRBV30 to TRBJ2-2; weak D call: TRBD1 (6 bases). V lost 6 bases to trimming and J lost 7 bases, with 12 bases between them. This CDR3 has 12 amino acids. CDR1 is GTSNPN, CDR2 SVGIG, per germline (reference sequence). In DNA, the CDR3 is TGTGCCTGTCCGACCAGGGGCGGGGAGCTGTTTTTT. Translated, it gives CACPTRGGELFF.

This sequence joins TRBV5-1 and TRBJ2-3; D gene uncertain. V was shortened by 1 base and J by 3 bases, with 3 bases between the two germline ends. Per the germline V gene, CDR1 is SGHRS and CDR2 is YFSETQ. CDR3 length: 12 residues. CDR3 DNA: TGCGCCAGCAGCTTGCCTACAGATACGCAGTATTTT. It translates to CASSLPTDTQYF.

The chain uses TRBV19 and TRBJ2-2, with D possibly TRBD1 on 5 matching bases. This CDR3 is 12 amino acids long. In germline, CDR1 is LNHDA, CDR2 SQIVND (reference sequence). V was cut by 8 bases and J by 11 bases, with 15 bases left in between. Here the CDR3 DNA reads TGTGCCAGTGGAGACAGCCACCGAGAGCTGTTTTTT. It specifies CASGDSHRELFF.

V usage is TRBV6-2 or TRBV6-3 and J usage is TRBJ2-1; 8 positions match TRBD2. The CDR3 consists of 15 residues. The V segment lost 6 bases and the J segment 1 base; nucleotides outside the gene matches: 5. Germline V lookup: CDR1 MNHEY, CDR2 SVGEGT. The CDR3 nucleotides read TGTGCCAGCAGCTCGACTAGCGAGTCCTACAATGAGCAGTTCTTC. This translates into CASSSTSESYNEQFF.

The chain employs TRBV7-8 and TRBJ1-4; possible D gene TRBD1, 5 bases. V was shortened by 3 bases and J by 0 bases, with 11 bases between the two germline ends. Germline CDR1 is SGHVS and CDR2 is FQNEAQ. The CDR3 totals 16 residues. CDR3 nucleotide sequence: TGTGCCAGCAGCTTCGGGGGAGATGCAACTAATGAAAAACTGTTTTTT. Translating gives CASSFGGDATNEKLFF. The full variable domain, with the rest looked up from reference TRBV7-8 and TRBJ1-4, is GAGVSQSPRYKVAKRGQDVALRCDPISGHVSLFWYQQALGQGPEFLTYFQNEAQLDKSGLPSDRFFAERPEGSVSTLKIQRTQQEDSAVYLCASSFGGDATNEKLFFGSGTQLSVL.

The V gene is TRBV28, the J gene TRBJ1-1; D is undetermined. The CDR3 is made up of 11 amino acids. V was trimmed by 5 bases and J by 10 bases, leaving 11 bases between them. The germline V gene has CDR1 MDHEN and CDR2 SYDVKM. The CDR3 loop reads CASSPSGGAFF. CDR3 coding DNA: TGTGCCAGCAGTCCCAGCGGAGGAGCTTTCTTT.

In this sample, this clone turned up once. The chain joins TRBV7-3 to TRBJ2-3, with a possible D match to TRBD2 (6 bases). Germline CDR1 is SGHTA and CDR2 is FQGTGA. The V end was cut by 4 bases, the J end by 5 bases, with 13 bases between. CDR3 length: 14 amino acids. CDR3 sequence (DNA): TGTGCCAGCAGCTACGGGGGAGAGGGAGATACGCAGTATTTT. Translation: CASSYGGEGDTQYF. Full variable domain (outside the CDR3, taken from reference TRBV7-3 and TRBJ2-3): GAGVSQTPSNKVTEKGKYVELRCDPISGHTALYWYRQSLGQGPEFLIYFQGTGAADDSGLPNDRFFAVRPEGSVSTLKIQRTERGDSAVYLCASSYGGEGDTQYFGPGTRLTVL.

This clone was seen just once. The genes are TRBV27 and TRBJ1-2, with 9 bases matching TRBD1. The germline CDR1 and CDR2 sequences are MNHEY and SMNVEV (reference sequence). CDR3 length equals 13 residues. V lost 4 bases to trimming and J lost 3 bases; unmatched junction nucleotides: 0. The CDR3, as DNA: TGTGCCAGCAGTTGGGACAGGGACTATGGCTACACCTTC. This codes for CASSWDRDYGYTF.

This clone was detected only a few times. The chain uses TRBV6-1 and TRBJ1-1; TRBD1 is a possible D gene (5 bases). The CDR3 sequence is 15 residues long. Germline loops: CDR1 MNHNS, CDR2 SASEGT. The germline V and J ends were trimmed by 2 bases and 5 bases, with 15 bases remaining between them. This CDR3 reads CASSEFSGGRTEAFF. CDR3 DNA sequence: TGTGCCAGCAGTGAATTCTCCGGGGGTAGGACTGAAGCTTTCTTT.

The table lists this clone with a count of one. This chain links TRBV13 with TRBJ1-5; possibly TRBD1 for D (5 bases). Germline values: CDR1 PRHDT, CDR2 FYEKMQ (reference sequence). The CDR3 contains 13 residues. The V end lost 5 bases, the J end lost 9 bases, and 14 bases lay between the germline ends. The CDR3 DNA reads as TGTGCCAGCAGCCGCGACAGTTCTGGGCCCCAGCATTTT. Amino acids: CASSRDSSGPQHF.